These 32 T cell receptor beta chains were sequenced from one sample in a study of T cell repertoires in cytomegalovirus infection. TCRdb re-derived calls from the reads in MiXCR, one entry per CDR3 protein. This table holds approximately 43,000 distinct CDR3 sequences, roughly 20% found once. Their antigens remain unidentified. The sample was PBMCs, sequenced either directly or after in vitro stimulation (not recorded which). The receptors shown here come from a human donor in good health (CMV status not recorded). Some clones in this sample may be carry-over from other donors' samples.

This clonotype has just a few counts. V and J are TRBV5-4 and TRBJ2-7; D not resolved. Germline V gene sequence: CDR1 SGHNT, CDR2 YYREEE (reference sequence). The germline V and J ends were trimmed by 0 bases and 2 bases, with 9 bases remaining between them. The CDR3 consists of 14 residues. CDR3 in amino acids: CASSLGPTPYEQYV. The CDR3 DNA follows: TGTGCCAGCAGCTTGGGACCGACTCCCTACGAGCAGTACGTC.

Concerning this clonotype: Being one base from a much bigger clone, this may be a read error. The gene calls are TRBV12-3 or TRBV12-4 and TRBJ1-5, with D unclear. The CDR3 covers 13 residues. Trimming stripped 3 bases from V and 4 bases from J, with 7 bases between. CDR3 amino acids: CASSFSANQPQHF. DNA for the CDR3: TGTGCCAGCAGTTTCTCAGCGAATCAGCCCCAGCATTTT.

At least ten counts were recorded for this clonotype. Written as DNA, the CDR3 is TGTGCCAGCAGCAGGACTACTCACGAGCAGTACTTC. This gives the protein CASSRTTHEQYF. This chain links TRBV5-5 with TRBJ2-7; a possible D gene is TRBD2 (6 bases). V shed 4 bases and J shed 5 bases, with 10 bases lying between them. The germline gives CDR1 SGHKS, CDR2 YYEKEE (reference sequence). This CDR3 comprises 12 residues. The whole variable domain, filled in from reference TRBV5-5 and TRBJ2-7, reads DAGVTQSPTHLIKTRGQQVTLRCSPISGHKSVSWYQQVLGQGPQFIFQYYEKEERGRGNFPDRFSARQFPNYSSELNVNALLLGDSALYLCASSRTTHEQYFGPGTRLTVT.

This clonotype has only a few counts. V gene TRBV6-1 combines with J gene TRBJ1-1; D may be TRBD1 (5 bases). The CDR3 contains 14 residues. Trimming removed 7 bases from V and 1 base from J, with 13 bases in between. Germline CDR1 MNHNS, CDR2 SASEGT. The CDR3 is CASTAGGGNTEAFF. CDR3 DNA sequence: TGTGCCAGCACCGCCGGCGGGGGGAACACTGAAGCTTTCTTT.

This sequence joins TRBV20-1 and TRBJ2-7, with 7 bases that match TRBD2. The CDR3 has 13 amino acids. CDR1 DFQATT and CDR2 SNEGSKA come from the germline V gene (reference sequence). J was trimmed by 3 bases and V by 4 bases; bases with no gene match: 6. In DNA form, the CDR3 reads TGCAGTGCTACAACGACTAGCTACTACGAGCAGTACTTC. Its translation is CSATTTSYYEQYF.

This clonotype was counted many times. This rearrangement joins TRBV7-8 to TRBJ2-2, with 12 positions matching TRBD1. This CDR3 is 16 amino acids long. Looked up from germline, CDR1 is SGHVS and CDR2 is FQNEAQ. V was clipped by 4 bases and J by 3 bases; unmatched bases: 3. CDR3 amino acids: CASSSGQGADTGELFF. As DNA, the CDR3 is TGTGCCAGCAGCTCGGGACAGGGGGCGGACACCGGGGAGCTGTTTTTT.

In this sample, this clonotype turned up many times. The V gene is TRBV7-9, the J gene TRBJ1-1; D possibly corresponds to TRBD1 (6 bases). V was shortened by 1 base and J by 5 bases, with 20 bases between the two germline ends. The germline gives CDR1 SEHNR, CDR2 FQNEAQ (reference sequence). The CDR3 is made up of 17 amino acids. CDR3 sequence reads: CASSLEGGTGKRTEAFF. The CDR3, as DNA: TGTGCCAGCAGCTTAGAGGGGGGGACCGGGAAAAGGACTGAAGCTTTCTTT.

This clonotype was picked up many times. The CDR3 is CASRPSSTYGYTF. The DNA for the CDR3 is TGTGCCAGCAGGCCCTCGAGTACCTATGGCTACACCTTC. The V call is TRBV6-8, the J call TRBJ1-2; no clear D. The CDR3 spans 13 residues. Deletions cut 6 bases from V and 4 bases from J, with 12 bases between. CDR1 and CDR2 (germline): MNHGY, SAAAGT.

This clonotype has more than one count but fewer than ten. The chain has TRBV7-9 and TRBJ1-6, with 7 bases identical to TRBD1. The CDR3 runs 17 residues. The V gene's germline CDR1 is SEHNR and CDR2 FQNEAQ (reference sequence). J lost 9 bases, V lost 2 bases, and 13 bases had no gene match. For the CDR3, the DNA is TGTGCCAGCAGCTTATCCCCCGAACGGACAGGTACTTCACCCCTCCACTTT. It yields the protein CASSLSPERTGTSPLHF.

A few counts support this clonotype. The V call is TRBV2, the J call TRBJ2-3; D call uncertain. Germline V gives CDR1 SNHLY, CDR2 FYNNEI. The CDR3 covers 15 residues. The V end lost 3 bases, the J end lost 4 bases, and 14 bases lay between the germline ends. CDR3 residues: CASSDIVPRADTQYF. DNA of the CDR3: TGTGCCAGCAGTGATATTGTACCACGGGCAGATACGCAGTATTTT.

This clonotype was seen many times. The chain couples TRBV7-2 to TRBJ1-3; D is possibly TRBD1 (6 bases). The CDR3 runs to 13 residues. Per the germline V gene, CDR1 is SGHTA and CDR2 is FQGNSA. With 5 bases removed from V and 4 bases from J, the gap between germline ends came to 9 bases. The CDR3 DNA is TGTGCCAGCAGCCGGGGGGCGGGAAACACCATATATTTT. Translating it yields CASSRGAGNTIYF.

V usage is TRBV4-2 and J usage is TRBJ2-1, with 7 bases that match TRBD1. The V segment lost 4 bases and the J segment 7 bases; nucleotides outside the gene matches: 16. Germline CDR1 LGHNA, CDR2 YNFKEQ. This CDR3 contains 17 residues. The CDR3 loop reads CASSRGEGGSLGNEQFF. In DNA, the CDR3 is TGTGCCAGCAGCCGCGGCGAAGGGGGCAGCCTGGGTAATGAGCAGTTCTTC.

CDR3 nucleotides: TGTGCCAGCAGCTTTCGGTTGGGTGGAGAGCAGTACTTC. Its translation: CASSFRLGGEQYF. The chain employs TRBV7-2 and TRBJ2-7; D is undetermined. Germline CDR1 and CDR2: SGHTA and FQGNSA. This CDR3 is 13 amino acids long. V was trimmed by 3 bases and J by 7 bases, leaving 13 bases between them.

CDR3 loop: CASSGGPRREVATNEKLFF. DNA of the CDR3: TGTGCCAGCAGTGGGGGCCCTCGGCGGGAGGTCGCAACTAATGAAAAACTGTTTTTT. V is TRBV25-1 and J is TRBJ1-4; the D gene is possibly TRBD1 (5 bases). The CDR3 runs to 19 residues. The germline gives CDR1 MGHDK, CDR2 SYGVNS. The germline V and J ends were trimmed by 4 bases and 0 bases, with 21 bases remaining between them.

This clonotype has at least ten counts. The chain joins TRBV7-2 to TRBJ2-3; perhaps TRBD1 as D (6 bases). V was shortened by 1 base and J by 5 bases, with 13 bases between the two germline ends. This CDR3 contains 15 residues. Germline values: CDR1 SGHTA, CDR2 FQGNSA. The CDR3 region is CASSLEWGQVDTQYF. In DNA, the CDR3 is TGTGCCAGCAGCTTAGAATGGGGGCAGGTAGATACGCAGTATTTT. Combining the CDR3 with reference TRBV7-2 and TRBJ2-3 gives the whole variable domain GAGVSQSPSNKVTEKGKDVELRCDPISGHTALYWYRQSLGQGLEFLIYFQGNSAPDKSGLPSDRFSAERTGGSVSTLTIQRTQQEDSAVYLCASSLEWGQVDTQYFGPGTRLTVL.

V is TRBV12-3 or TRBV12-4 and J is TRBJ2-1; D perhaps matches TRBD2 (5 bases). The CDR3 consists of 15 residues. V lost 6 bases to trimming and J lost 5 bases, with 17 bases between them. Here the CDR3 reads CASSPTVRDNNEQFF. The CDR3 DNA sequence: TGTGCCAGCAGCCCAACGGTTCGGGATAACAATGAGCAGTTCTTC.

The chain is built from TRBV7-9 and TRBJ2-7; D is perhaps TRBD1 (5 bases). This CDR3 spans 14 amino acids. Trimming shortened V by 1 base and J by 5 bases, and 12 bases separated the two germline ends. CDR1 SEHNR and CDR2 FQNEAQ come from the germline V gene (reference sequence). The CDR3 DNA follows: TGTGCCAGCAGCTTAGTAGGGGTATCGGACGAGCAGTACTTC. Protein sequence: CASSLVGVSDEQYF. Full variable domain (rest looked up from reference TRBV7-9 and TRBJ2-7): DTGVSQNPRHKITKRGQNVTFRCDPISEHNRLYWYRQTLGQGPEFLTYFQNEAQLEKSRLLSDRFSAERPKGSFSTLEIQRTEQGDSAMYLCASSLVGVSDEQYFGPGTRLTVT.

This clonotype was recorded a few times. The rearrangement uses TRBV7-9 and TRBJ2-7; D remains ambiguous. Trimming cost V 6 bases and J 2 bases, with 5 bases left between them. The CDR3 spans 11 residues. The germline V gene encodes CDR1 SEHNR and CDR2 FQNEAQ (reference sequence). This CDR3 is CASRAAYEQYF. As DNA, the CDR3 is TGTGCCAGCAGGGCGGCCTACGAGCAGTACTTC.

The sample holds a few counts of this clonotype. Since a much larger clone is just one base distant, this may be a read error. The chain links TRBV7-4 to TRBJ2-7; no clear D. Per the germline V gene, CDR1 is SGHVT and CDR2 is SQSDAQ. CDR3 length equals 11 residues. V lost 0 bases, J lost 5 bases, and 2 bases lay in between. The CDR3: CASSLAHEQYF. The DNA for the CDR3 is TGTGCCAGCAGCTTAGCCCACGAGCAGTACTTC.

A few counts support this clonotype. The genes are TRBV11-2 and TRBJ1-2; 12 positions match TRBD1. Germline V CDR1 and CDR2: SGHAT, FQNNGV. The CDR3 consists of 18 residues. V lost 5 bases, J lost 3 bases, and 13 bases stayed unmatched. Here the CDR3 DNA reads TGTGCCAGCAGCGTTTCCGGGACAGGGGGCTTTTTTGACTATGGCTACACCTTC. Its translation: CASSVSGTGGFFDYGYTF.

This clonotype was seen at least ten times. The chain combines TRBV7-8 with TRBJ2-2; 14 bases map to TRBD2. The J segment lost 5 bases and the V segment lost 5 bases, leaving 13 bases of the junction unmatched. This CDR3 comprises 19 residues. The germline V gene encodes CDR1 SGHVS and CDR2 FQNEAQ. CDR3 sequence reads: CASSPKRGLAGEGTGELFF. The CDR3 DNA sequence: TGTGCCAGCAGCCCGAAGAGGGGACTAGCGGGAGAAGGGACCGGGGAGCTGTTTTTT.

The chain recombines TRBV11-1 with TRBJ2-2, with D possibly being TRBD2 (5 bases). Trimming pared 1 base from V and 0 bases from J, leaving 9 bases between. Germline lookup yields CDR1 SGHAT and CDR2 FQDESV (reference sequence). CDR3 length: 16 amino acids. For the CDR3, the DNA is TGTGCCAGCAGCTTAGGTTCAGCGGCGAACACCGGGGAGCTGTTTTTT. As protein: CASSLGSAANTGELFF.

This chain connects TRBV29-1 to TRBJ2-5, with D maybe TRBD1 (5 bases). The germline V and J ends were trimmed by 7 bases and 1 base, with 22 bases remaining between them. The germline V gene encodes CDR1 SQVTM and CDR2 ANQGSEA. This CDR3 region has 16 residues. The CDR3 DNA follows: TGCAGCGCCGGACATAGGGCAGGCCAGCCCCAAGAGACCCAGTACTTC. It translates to CSAGHRAGQPQETQYF.

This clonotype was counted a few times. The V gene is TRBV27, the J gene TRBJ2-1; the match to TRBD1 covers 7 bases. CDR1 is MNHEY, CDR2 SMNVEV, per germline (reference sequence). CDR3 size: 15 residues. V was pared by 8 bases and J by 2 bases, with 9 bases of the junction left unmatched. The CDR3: CASGRDSVAYNEQFF. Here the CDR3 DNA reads TGTGCCAGCGGAAGGGACAGTGTAGCCTACAATGAGCAGTTCTTC.

CDR3 sequence (DNA): TGTGCCAGCAGCTCCAGCGGGAGGGAGGTCTCCGAGCAGTACTTC. It specifies CASSSSGREVSEQYF. The V and J genes are TRBV7-6 and TRBJ2-7, with 10 bases matching TRBD2. Germline V lookup: CDR1 SGHVS, CDR2 FNYEAQ. CDR3 length equals 15 residues. Trimming at V came to 4 bases and at J to 6 bases, leaving 9 bases not matched to a gene.

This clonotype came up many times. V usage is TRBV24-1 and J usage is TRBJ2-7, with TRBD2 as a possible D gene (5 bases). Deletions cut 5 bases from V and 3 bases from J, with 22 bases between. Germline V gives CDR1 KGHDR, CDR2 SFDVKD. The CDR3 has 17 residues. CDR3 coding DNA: TGTGCCACCAGTGGGGTTCGGGGTTGGAGTCGGAGCTACGAGCAGTACTTC. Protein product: CATSGVRGWSRSYEQYF.

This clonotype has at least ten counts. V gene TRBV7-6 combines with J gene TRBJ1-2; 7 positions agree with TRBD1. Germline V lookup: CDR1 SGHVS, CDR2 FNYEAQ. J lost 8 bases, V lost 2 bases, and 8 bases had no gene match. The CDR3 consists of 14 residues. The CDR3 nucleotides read TGTGCCAGCAGCTTACCTACAGGGGCTTGGGGCTACACCTTC. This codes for CASSLPTGAWGYTF.

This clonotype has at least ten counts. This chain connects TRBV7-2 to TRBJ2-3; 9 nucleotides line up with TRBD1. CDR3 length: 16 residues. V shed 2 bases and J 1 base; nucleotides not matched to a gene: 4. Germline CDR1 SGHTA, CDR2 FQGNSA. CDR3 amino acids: CASSLSRDRGTDTQYF. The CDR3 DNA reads TGTGCCAGCAGCTTATCCCGGGACAGGGGCACAGATACGCAGTATTTT.

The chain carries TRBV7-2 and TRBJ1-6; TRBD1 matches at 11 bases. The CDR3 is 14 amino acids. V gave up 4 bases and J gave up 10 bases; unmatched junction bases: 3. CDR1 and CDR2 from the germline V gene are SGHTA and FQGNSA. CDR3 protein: CASSYRDRGSPLHF. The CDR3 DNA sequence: TGTGCCAGCAGCTACCGGGACAGGGGGTCACCCCTCCACTTT.

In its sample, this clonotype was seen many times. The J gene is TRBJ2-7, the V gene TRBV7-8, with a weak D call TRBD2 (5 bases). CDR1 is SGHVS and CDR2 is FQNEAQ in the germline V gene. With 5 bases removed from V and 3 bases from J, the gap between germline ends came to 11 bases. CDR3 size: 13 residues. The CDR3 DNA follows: TGTGCCAGCAGCGCAACGAGGGACTACGAGCAGTACTTC. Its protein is CASSATRDYEQYF.

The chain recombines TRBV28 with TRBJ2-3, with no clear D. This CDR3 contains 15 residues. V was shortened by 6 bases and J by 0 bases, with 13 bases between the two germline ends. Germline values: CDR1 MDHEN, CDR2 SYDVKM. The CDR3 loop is CASSPRPTSTDTQYF. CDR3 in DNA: TGTGCCAGCAGCCCCCGTCCGACAAGCACAGATACGCAGTATTTT.

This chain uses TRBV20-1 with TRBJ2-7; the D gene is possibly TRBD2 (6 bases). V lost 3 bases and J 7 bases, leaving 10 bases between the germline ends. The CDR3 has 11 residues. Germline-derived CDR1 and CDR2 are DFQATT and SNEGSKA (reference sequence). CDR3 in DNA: TGCAGTGCTAGGGAGGCGGGGGAGCAGTACTTC. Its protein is CSAREAGEQYF.